Listed here are 9 T cell receptor beta chains from one sample, sequenced in a study of blood T cell repertoires in COVID-19. Using immunoSEQ multiplex PCR, the repertoire was profiled, and TCRdb retains in-frame clones only, with some absent. The sample holds 250,000 or so clones, 89% seen once. The sequenced sample consisted of peripheral blood. The receptor source for this set is a woman aged 40 to 55 who had recovered from COVID-19.

The V gene is TRBV24-1, the J gene TRBJ1-2, with 8 bases aligning to TRBD1. With 1 base clipped from V and 5 bases from J, the junction kept 2 bases outside the gene matches. This CDR3 has 14 residues. Looked up from germline, CDR1 is KGHDR and CDR2 is SFDVKD. The DNA of the CDR3 is TGTGCCACCAGTGATTTCGACAGGGGATATGGCTACACCTTC. Translating it yields CATSDFDRGYGYTF.

Here the CDR3 reads CASGLTGGRGYTF. CDR3 bases: TGTGCTAGTGGTTTGACGGGCGGGAGGGGCTACACCTTC. V is TRBV12-5 and J is TRBJ1-2; D unclear. CDR3 length equals 13 residues. Trimming removed 2 bases at V and 8 bases at J, with 12 bases between. Germline loops: CDR1 LGHNT, CDR2 FRNRAP.

V gene TRBV24-1 combines with J gene TRBJ2-5, with no clear D. This CDR3 contains 14 residues. V dropped 1 base and J dropped 3 bases, with 8 bases sitting between them. The V gene's germline CDR1 is KGHDR and CDR2 SFDVKD. The CDR3 loop is CATSDFLEKETQYF. The CDR3 region has the DNA TGTGCCACCAGTGATTTCCTAGAGAAAGAGACCCAGTACTTC.

This clone was picked up one time. V and J are TRBV5-1 and TRBJ2-2; the match to TRBD1 covers 11 bases. In germline, CDR1 is SGHRS, CDR2 YFSETQ. The CDR3 contains 15 residues. V gave up 4 bases and J gave up 7 bases; unmatched junction bases: 6. The CDR3 region is CASSSGQGASGELFF. CDR3 nucleotides: TGCGCCAGCAGCAGCGGACAGGGGGCAAGCGGGGAGCTGTTTTTT.

This sequence joins TRBV9 and TRBJ2-3; D is possibly TRBD1 (5 bases). The CDR3 runs to 13 residues. V was shortened by 4 bases and J by 8 bases, with 14 bases between the two germline ends. CDR1 and CDR2 from the germline V gene are SGDLS and YYNGEE. CDR3 amino acids: CASSFSDQGTQYF. The CDR3 nucleotides are TGTGCCAGCAGCTTCTCGGACCAGGGTACGCAGTATTTT.

The chain joins TRBV7-6 to TRBJ2-7, with 12 bases that match TRBD1. This CDR3 is 14 amino acids long. Germline CDR1 is SGHVS and CDR2 is FNYEAQ. Germline trimming cut 5 bases from V and 7 bases from J; bases unmatched to any gene: 6. CDR3 sequence reads: CASSRRDRGLEQYF. In DNA form, the CDR3 reads TGTGCCAGCAGCCGCCGGGACAGGGGGCTTGAGCAGTACTTC.

This clone was counted once. This chain uses TRBV6-7 with TRBJ2-3, with 7 bases that match TRBD2. TRBV6-7 belongs to the ORF category, with a function that is uncertain. The CDR3 length is 18 residues. V lost 1 base to trimming and J lost 6 bases; unmatched junction nucleotides: 16. CDR3 loop: CASSYFSRTRQTGDTQYF. The CDR3 DNA is TGTGCCAGCAGTTACTTTTCCCGGACTAGACAGACCGGGGATACGCAGTATTTT.

The chain links TRBV10-1 to TRBJ1-3; D is unclear. The CDR3 length is 13 residues. Trimming removed 4 bases from V and 0 bases from J, with 4 bases in between. Germline-derived CDR1 and CDR2 are WNHNN and SYGVQD (reference sequence). CDR3 bases: TGCGCCAGCAGTGCCAACTCTGGAAACACCATATATTTT. Its protein is CASSANSGNTIYF.

The chain links TRBV9 to TRBJ2-2; 7 bases map to TRBD2. The CDR3 loop spans 16 amino acids. Germline-derived CDR1 and CDR2 are SGDLS and YYNGEE. The V and J ends lost 0 bases and 0 bases, in that order; junction bases with no gene match: 2. CDR3 sequence: CASSVGSGANTGELFF. DNA for the CDR3: TGTGCCAGCAGCGTAGGAAGCGGGGCGAACACCGGGGAGCTGTTTTTT.